This T cell receptor (beta chain) was sequenced for a study of a mutant IDH1 vaccine in newly diagnosed glioma (dated by TCRdb to the early 2020s). In terms of the full investigation: Vaccination started 4-6 weeks after radiotherapy alone, or was given together with temozolomide cycles in the groups whose treatment included chemotherapy. Before enrollment, patients had received standard therapy of radiotherapy alone, temozolomide alone, or radiochemotherapy with temozolomide; most received the combination. Peripheral blood was collected at six visits: V03 (baseline), V05, V07, V10, V12 and V13. Visit V12 was the week-35 safety follow-up and visit V13 was the week-47 end of study. Longitudinal TCRB deep sequencing was performed for roughly 25 treated patients wherever samples were available for exploratory analyses. Of the roughly 31 treated patients, about 60% were male and around 40% were female, and the mean age was approximately 40 years. General study outcomes and caveats: Availability determined which PBMC samples were chosen for TCRB deep sequencing. Pseudoprogression seemed to be unrelated to changes in the top peripheral T cell clonotypes found by TCRB sequencing. The authors stated that sample limitations prevented analyses of patient blood samples from being reproduced. Immune responses induced by the vaccine were seen in over 80% of patients across multiple MHC alleles.

The library was made by the immunoSEQ multiplex PCR assay. The hsTCRB Kit was used according to the manufacturer's protocol to amplify rearranged TCR beta chain sequences. Sequencing of TCRB libraries was carried out on an Illumina MiSeq. Per the source publication's procedure: Demultiplexing, trimming and gene mapping were performed with the kit vendor's proprietary platform. TCRdb stores this immuneACCESS table with in-frame sequences only. Part of the clones is absent; in the studies checked, under half of the shortfall reflects unresolved V genes, and no reason is known for the rest. V, J and clone size reflect that table, while D and trimming were determined from the DNA. The sample includes about 85,000 clones, with around nine tenths observed a single time. Of the sample, over 0.6% falls within the top ten clones. In regard to this clone: Its recognized antigen is unknown. No base-level quality is on record; no much larger clone is a single base apart.

The sample's time point, from its label and the paper: week 47, end of study. Every vaccine dose consisted of 300 ug of a 20-mer mutant IDH1 peptide in Montanide, administered subcutaneously together with topical imiquimod. Patients were given eight vaccinations, in weeks 1, 3, 5, 7, 11, 15, 19 and 23, which matched visits V03 through V10. Donors had newly diagnosed WHO grade 3 or 4 IDH1-mutant astrocytomas with loss of nuclear ATRX. The samples were drawn from NOA16, a multicentre, single-arm, open-label phase I trial in Germany that tested a mutant IDH1 peptide vaccine in humans for the first time. The DNeasy Blood and Tissue Kit was used to extract genomic DNA from EDTA blood for TCRB sequencing. V loses 6 bases of germline sequence and J loses 5 bases, and the interval between the two ends is 16 bases. The CDR3 measures 14 amino acids from cysteine to phenylalanine. Just the 42-base CDR3 DNA is kept, in frame starting at base 1. According to the germline V gene, CDR1 reads MDHEN and CDR2 reads SYDVKM.

Specimen: PBMCs, collected from a glioma patient whose treatment included an IDH1 peptide vaccine. The TCR sequence derives from a woman aged 45-65 years with glioma. Recombination linked TRBV28 to TRBJ1-1; TRBD1 is perhaps the D gene, given 6 matching bases. This receptor has the CDR3 CASSPGGRTTEAFF. Read as DNA, the sequence is TGTGCCAGCAGCCCCGGGGGCCGGACGACTGAAGCTTTCTTT. This CDR3, with the reference TRBV28 and TRBJ1-1 proteins standing in past its ends, gives the full variable domain DVKVTQSSRYLVKRTGEKVFLECVQDMDHENMFWYRQDPGLGLRLIYFSYDVKMKEKGDIPEGYSVSREKKERFSLILESASTNQTSMYLCASSPGGRTTEAFFGQGTRLTVV.